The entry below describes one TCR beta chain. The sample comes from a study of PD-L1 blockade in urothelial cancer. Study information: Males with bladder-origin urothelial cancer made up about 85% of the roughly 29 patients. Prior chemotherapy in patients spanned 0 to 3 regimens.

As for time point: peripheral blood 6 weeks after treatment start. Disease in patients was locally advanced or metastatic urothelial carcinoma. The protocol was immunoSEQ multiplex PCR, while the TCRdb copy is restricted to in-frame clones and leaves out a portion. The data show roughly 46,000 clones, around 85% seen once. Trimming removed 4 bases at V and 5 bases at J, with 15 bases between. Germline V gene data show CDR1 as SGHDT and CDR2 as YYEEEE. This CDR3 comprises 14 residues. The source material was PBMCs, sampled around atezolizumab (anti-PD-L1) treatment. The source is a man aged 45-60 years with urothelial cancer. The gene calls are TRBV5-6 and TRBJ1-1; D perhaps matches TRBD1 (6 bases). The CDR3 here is CASSPGHSGTEAFF. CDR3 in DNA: TGTGCCAGCAGCCCGGGACACTCGGGAACTGAAGCTTTCTTT.